What follows are 9 T cell receptor beta chains derived from one specimen sequenced in a study of T-cell reconstitution after alpha-beta-depleted transplantation in children. Unique molecular identifiers were used in preparing the TCRbeta library. TCRdb re-called the PCR reads with MiXCR, one entry per CDR3 protein. This table has hundreds of thousands of distinct CDR3 sequences, under 15% appearing once. The source material was PBMCs, sampled before TCRalphabeta/CD19-depleted stem cell transplant. These receptors all come from a girl aged 2 to 9 with congenital amegakaryocytic thrombocytopenia, due to receive a stem cell transplant.

This clonotype has ten or more counts. The chain uses TRBV5-6 and TRBJ2-2; D remains ambiguous. Trimming left V 5 bases short and J 2 bases short, with 16 bases between. Germline V gene lookup returns CDR1 SGHDT and CDR2 YYEEEE. The CDR3 spans 16 residues. The CDR3 DNA sequence: TGTGCCAGCAGTTGGCTTGGCCAAGGCAACACCGGGGAGCTGTTTTTT. Its protein product is CASSWLGQGNTGELFF.

This clonotype was seen many times. The rearrangement uses TRBV25-1 and TRBJ2-1; D is unresolved. Germline assignment: CDR1 MGHDK and CDR2 SYGVNS. The CDR3 covers 13 residues. Trimming took off 3 bases at V and 8 bases at J, with 11 bases between the two ends. CDR3 residues: CASSDPISDEQFF. The CDR3 DNA is TGTGCCAGCAGTGATCCCATTTCGGATGAGCAGTTCTTC.

V and J are TRBV5-1 and TRBJ1-5; tentative D call: TRBD1 (5 bases). The germline gives CDR1 SGHRS, CDR2 YFSETQ. The length of the CDR3 is 14 residues. Trimming shortened V by 4 bases and J by 1 base, and 9 bases separated the two germline ends. The CDR3 loop is CASSAGGSNQPQHF. CDR3 bases: TGCGCCAGCAGCGCCGGGGGAAGCAATCAGCCCCAGCATTTT.

In its sample, this clonotype was seen many times. The chain carries TRBV20-1 and TRBJ2-1; D unclear. Trimming left V 3 bases short and J 0 bases short, with 12 bases between. CDR3 length: 15 residues. Germline V CDR1 and CDR2: DFQATT, SNEGSKA (reference sequence). The CDR3: CSASHGASSYNEQFF. The CDR3 region has the DNA TGCAGTGCTAGTCATGGCGCCAGCTCCTACAATGAGCAGTTCTTC.

This clonotype was counted ten times or more. The rearrangement uses TRBV14 and TRBJ2-1; perhaps TRBD2 as D (6 bases). The CDR3 is 17 residues long. Trimming removed 0 bases from V and 4 bases from J, with 16 bases in between. CDR1 is SGHDN, CDR2 FVKESK, per germline. In DNA, the CDR3 is TGTGCCAGCAGCCAAGATGGAGGGAGCACCTATTACAATGAGCAGTTCTTC. Translating gives CASSQDGGSTYYNEQFF.

This clonotype was seen a few times. V and J are TRBV27 and TRBJ2-5; the match to TRBD1 covers 9 bases. CDR1 MNHEY and CDR2 SMNVEV come from the germline V gene (reference sequence). The CDR3 sequence is 15 residues long. The V segment lost 3 bases and the J segment 5 bases; nucleotides outside the gene matches: 7. CDR3: CASSLIGQGSETQYF. In DNA form, the CDR3 reads TGTGCCAGCAGTTTGATAGGACAGGGGAGCGAGACCCAGTACTTC.

This clonotype has at least ten counts. The J gene is TRBJ2-6, the V gene TRBV5-1; no firm D call. The germline V gene has CDR1 SGHRS and CDR2 YFSETQ. The CDR3 sequence is 16 residues long. The germline V and J ends were trimmed by 1 base and 2 bases, with 10 bases remaining between them. The CDR3 DNA sequence: TGCGCCAGCAGCTTGCGGTCAGAGGCTGGGGCCAACGTCCTGACTTTC. Translating gives CASSLRSEAGANVLTF.

This clonotype was observed many times. The gene calls are TRBV28 and TRBJ2-7; no definite D call. CDR3 length: 16 residues. The germline gives CDR1 MDHEN, CDR2 SYDVKM. V lost 3 bases to trimming and J lost 3 bases, with 18 bases between them. In DNA, the CDR3 is TGTGCCAGCAGTTTTCGTGACACCAAAGCTCTCTACGAGCAGTACTTC. This sequence encodes CASSFRDTKALYEQYF.

The rearrangement joins TRBV29-1 to TRBJ1-2; 7 nucleotides match TRBD1. Trimming took 6 bases from V and 8 from J; bases not matched to a gene: 6. CDR1 and CDR2 from the germline V gene are SQVTM and ANQGSEA. This CDR3 is 11 amino acids long. DNA for the CDR3: TGCAGCGTGGACAGGAGAAACGGCTACACCTTC. Its translation is CSVDRRNGYTF.